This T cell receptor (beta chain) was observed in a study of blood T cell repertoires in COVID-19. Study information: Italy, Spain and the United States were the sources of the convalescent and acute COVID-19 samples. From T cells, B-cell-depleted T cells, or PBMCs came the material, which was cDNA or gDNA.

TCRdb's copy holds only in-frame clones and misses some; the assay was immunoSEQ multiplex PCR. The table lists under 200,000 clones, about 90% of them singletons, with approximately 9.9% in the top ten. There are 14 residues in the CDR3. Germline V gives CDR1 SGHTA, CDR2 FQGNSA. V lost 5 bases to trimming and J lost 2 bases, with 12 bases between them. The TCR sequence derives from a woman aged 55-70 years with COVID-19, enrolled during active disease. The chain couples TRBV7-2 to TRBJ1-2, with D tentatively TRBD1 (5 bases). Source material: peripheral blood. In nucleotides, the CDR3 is TGTGCCAGCAGCCGCGGGACGGCGAACTATGGCTACACCTTC. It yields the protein CASSRGTANYGYTF.